Following are 8 T cell receptor beta chains from one sample sequenced in a study of T cell responses to AZD1222 COVID-19 vaccine (dated by TCRdb to about 2021). Library preparation was by the immunoSEQ multiplex PCR assay. What TCRdb holds here is the immuneACCESS table cut down to in-frame rearrangements. Part of the clones is not present; checked against another copy, under half of the missing clones reflect an unresolved V gene, and the others are unexplained. The sample includes 60,000 to 90,000 clones, with about three quarters observed a single time. The leading ten clones occupy 25% to 30% of the sample. The time point label, as the study defines it: about 28 days (+/-7) after the second vaccine dose. The label giving this sample's treatment or condition can be read as: meningococcal conjugate vaccine given as trial control. Sequences were derived from peripheral blood, sampled 28 days after the second dose of the MenACWY control vaccine. These receptors all stem from an adult who received the MenACWY meningococcal vaccine as a control.

This clone appeared a single time. At one boundary the junction diverges from the germline segment, which might be a read error. The CDR3 is CALGSGANVLTF. In nucleotides, the CDR3 is TGCGCCTTGGGCTCTGGGGCCAACGTCCTGACTTTC. This rearrangement joins TRBV2 to TRBJ2-6; D unclear. The CDR3 runs 12 residues. The germline V gene encodes CDR1 SNHLY and CDR2 FYNNEI.

The chain combines TRBV28 with TRBJ2-7, with unresolved D. The germline V gene encodes CDR1 MDHEN and CDR2 SYDVKM. V was shortened by 3 bases and J by 8 bases, with 17 bases between the two germline ends. The CDR3 runs 14 residues. The CDR3 coding sequence is TGTGCCAGCAGTTTGTCTAGGCTCACGTTTAAGCAGTACTTC. Its protein is CASSLSRLTFKQYF.

The genes are TRBV6-5 and TRBJ2-3, with D perhaps matching TRBD2 (5 bases). CDR3 size: 14 residues. Germline CDR1 and CDR2: MNHEY and SVGAGI. The germline V and J ends were trimmed by 0 bases and 6 bases, with 10 bases remaining between them. The CDR3 DNA is TGTGCCAGCAGTTACTCGATATTAGCGGATACGCAGTATTTT. Its protein is CASSYSILADTQYF.

The chain links TRBV4-2 to TRBJ1-1; maybe TRBD1 (6 bases). CDR1 and CDR2 from the germline V gene are LGHNA and YNFKEQ. Trimming stripped 7 bases from V and 3 bases from J, with 15 bases between. The CDR3 runs 14 residues. The CDR3 here is CASTHRERHTEAFF. In DNA, the CDR3 is TGTGCCAGCACTCACAGGGAAAGGCACACTGAAGCTTTCTTT.

This clone was seen once. The V call is TRBV6-5, the J call TRBJ1-2; 11 nucleotides align to TRBD1. Germline V gives CDR1 MNHEY, CDR2 SVGAGI. CDR3 length: 15 residues. J gave up 2 bases and V 2 bases, and 1 base lay outside the gene matches. The CDR3 protein is CASSYGTGGNYGYTF. In nucleotides, the CDR3 is TGTGCCAGCAGTTACGGGACAGGGGGAAACTATGGCTACACCTTC.

This clone was found a few times. This chain links TRBV6-2 or TRBV6-3 with TRBJ1-5; 9 nucleotides agree with TRBD1. Germline CDR1 MNHEY, CDR2 SVGEGT. The CDR3 is 18 amino acids. The V gene end was trimmed by 2 bases and the J gene end by 0 bases; junction bases not matched to a gene: 8. This CDR3 reads CASSYGQGTRYSNQPQHF. The CDR3 nucleotides read TGTGCCAGCAGTTACGGACAGGGGACTCGTTATAGCAATCAGCCCCAGCATTTT.

This clone appeared a few times. The chain links TRBV2 to TRBJ2-2, with D perhaps TRBD2 (6 bases). V lost 8 bases and J 5 bases, leaving 12 bases between the germline ends. Germline V gene lookup returns CDR1 SNHLY and CDR2 FYNNEI. This CDR3 contains 13 residues. In nucleotides, the CDR3 is TGTGCCAGCTGCAGGGAGGAAACCGGGGAGCTGTTTTTT. This sequence encodes CASCREETGELFF.

The chain recombines TRBV5-1 with TRBJ1-1; D may be TRBD1 (5 bases). This CDR3 has 13 residues. V dropped 2 bases and J dropped 7 bases, with 12 bases sitting between them. CDR1 SGHRS and CDR2 YFSETQ come from the germline V gene. The CDR3 is CASSLARANEAFF. CDR3 nucleotides: TGCGCCAGCAGCTTAGCCAGGGCGAATGAAGCTTTCTTT.